The rows below give T cell receptor beta chains drawn from one sample of a study of CD4 T cells in relation to SARS-CoV-2 and coronaviruses. Assay: immunoSEQ multiplex PCR; the TCRdb copy retains only in-frame clones and omits some. The repertoire has about 55,000 clones, 86% of them found once; the top ten carry approximately 1.5%. Sequenced input: memory CD4+ T cells from PBMCs. Receptors originate from a human donor in good health. CDR3s include the opening cysteine and the closing phenylalanine or tryptophan. The D gene is left open where the match is weak. Clone size is shown for a subset of rows, as once, few, many or a class of expanded clone.

cdr3_nt: TGTGCCACCAGCAGAGGTGGGCAGGGGAACGAGCAGTACTTC; cdr3_aa: CATSRGGQGNEQYF; v_call: TRBV15; j_call: TRBJ2-7; clone_size: -; d_call: -
cdr3_nt: TGTGCCAGTAGTTCCAGGGGGGCTTCAGAGACCCAGTACTTC; cdr3_aa: CASSSRGASETQYF; v_call: TRBV19; j_call: TRBJ2-5; clone_size: -; d_call: -
cdr3_nt: TGTGCCACCTCACCCCTTGGGGCGCGGAATTCCTACGAGCAGTACTTC; cdr3_aa: CATSPLGARNSYEQYF; v_call: TRBV25-1; j_call: TRBJ2-7; clone_size: -; d_call: -
cdr3_nt: TGTGCCAGCAGCAACCGGTATGAACGGGCGTTCGATACCCAGTACTTC; cdr3_aa: CASSNRYERAFDTQYF; v_call: TRBV7-6; j_call: TRBJ2-5; clone_size: -; d_call: -
cdr3_nt: TGCGCCAGCAGCTTGGCCGGAGAGGGCCGGGGGGGGCAGTACTTC; cdr3_aa: CASSLAGEGRGGQYF; v_call: TRBV5-1; j_call: TRBJ2-7; clone_size: -; d_call: TRBD2
cdr3_nt: TGTGCCAGCTCACAGGGACAGCCGGATTCACCCCTCCACTTT; cdr3_aa: CASSQGQPDSPLHF; v_call: TRBV18; j_call: TRBJ1-6; clone_size: -; d_call: TRBD1
cdr3_nt: TGTGCCAGCAGCAAAGGCACTAGCGGGATATACGAGCAGTACTTC; cdr3_aa: CASSKGTSGIYEQYF; v_call: TRBV21-1; j_call: TRBJ2-7; clone_size: -; d_call: -
cdr3_nt: TGTGCCAGCAGTGAAGGACAGCGCAATCAGCCCCAGCATTTT; cdr3_aa: CASSEGQRNQPQHF; v_call: TRBV6-1; j_call: TRBJ1-5; clone_size: -; d_call: -
cdr3_nt: TGTGCCAGCTCACCACAGACACGGGAAAACATTCAGTACTTC; cdr3_aa: CASSPQTRENIQYF; v_call: TRBV18; j_call: TRBJ2-4; clone_size: -; d_call: -
cdr3_nt: TGTGCCAGCAGTTTACTAGCGGGAGGGTCGGAGAACACCGGGGAGCTGTTTTTT; cdr3_aa: CASSLLAGGSENTGELFF; v_call: TRBV27; j_call: TRBJ2-2; clone_size: once; d_call: TRBD2
cdr3_nt: TGTGCCACCAGTGATACCGGGTCTAACCACTATGGCTACACCTTC; cdr3_aa: CATSDTGSNHYGYTF; v_call: TRBV24-1; j_call: TRBJ1-2; clone_size: -; d_call: -
cdr3_nt: TGTGCCAGCAGCCAAGATCCTAGCGGGACTTACAATGAGCAGTTCTTC; cdr3_aa: CASSQDPSGTYNEQFF; v_call: TRBV4-2; j_call: TRBJ2-1; clone_size: -; d_call: TRBD2
cdr3_nt: TGTGCCAGTAGCGATCCAAGAGACAGGGGCCGCGATGAAGCTTTCTTT; cdr3_aa: CASSDPRDRGRDEAFF; v_call: TRBV19; j_call: TRBJ1-1; clone_size: once; d_call: TRBD1
cdr3_nt: TGCAGCGCTACCCCCGGGACAGGGCGTCTAGCCAAAAACATTCAGTACTTC; cdr3_aa: CSATPGTGRLAKNIQYF; v_call: TRBV29-1; j_call: TRBJ2-4; clone_size: -; d_call: TRBD1
cdr3_nt: TGTGCCAGCAGCTTAGCGAACAAAGCAACAGATACGCAGTATTTT; cdr3_aa: CASSLANKATDTQYF; v_call: TRBV7-2; j_call: TRBJ2-3; clone_size: -; d_call: -
cdr3_nt: TGTGCCAGCAGCTTAGTGTCTGGGCTGTTGGGGACAGCAGGACGGGAGCAGTTCTTC; cdr3_aa: CASSLVSGLLGTAGREQFF; v_call: TRBV7-9; j_call: TRBJ2-1; clone_size: -; d_call: TRBD1
cdr3_nt: TGTGCCAGCAGCCAGCCGGCCCCCGGGACGCAGGGACGCGGCTACACCTTC; cdr3_aa: CASSQPAPGTQGRGYTF; v_call: TRBV3-1/TRBV3-2; j_call: TRBJ1-2; clone_size: -; d_call: -
cdr3_nt: TGTGCCAGCAGCTTAGCGTACAGGGAGCAGTTCTTC; cdr3_aa: CASSLAYREQFF; v_call: TRBV7-9; j_call: TRBJ2-1; clone_size: -; d_call: -
cdr3_nt: TGTGCCAGCATTAGGGACAGGGCAACGCAGTATTTT; cdr3_aa: CASIRDRATQYF; v_call: TRBV12-3/TRBV12-4; j_call: TRBJ2-3; clone_size: -; d_call: TRBD1
cdr3_nt: TGTGCCAGAAGTTCTACTGGCGGGAGGGCTATTGGCGAGCAGTACTTC; cdr3_aa: CARSSTGGRAIGEQYF; v_call: TRBV5-3; j_call: TRBJ2-7; clone_size: -; d_call: TRBD2
cdr3_nt: TGTGCCTTGAAACACGAGGTATTTGGAAACACCATATATTTT; cdr3_aa: CALKHEVFGNTIYF; v_call: TRBV30; j_call: TRBJ1-3; clone_size: -; d_call: -
cdr3_nt: TGTGCCAGCAGCTTAGTCGGACAGGGGAGCACAGATACGCAGTATTTT; cdr3_aa: CASSLVGQGSTDTQYF; v_call: TRBV7-3; j_call: TRBJ2-3; clone_size: -; d_call: TRBD1
cdr3_nt: TGTGCCAGCAGCTTCCTGGGCTCTGGAAACACCATATATTTT; cdr3_aa: CASSFLGSGNTIYF; v_call: TRBV7-9; j_call: TRBJ1-3; clone_size: -; d_call: -
cdr3_nt: TGTGCCAGTAGTATAGGCAAGGCCATGAACACTGAAGCTTTCTTT; cdr3_aa: CASSIGKAMNTEAFF; v_call: TRBV19; j_call: TRBJ1-1; clone_size: -; d_call: -
cdr3_nt: TGTGCCAGCAGTTTAGGGGGGGGGACTAACATTCAGTACTTC; cdr3_aa: CASSLGGGTNIQYF; v_call: TRBV6-5; j_call: TRBJ2-4; clone_size: -; d_call: -
cdr3_nt: TGTGCCAGTCGGGGAGAGGGGAAAGGCAATCAGCCCCAGCATTTT; cdr3_aa: CASRGEGKGNQPQHF; v_call: TRBV19; j_call: TRBJ1-5; clone_size: once; d_call: -
cdr3_nt: TGTGCCACCAGCAATCCCACGAGCTCCTACGAGCAGTACTTC; cdr3_aa: CATSNPTSSYEQYF; v_call: TRBV15; j_call: TRBJ2-7; clone_size: -; d_call: -
cdr3_nt: TGTGCCAGCAGTTTTGGCAGCCAGTCTCAGCCCCAGCATTTT; cdr3_aa: CASSFGSQSQPQHF; v_call: TRBV28; j_call: TRBJ1-5; clone_size: medium-sized; d_call: -
cdr3_nt: TGTGCCAGCAGCCAAGTCGATCGACAGGGTGGTTTCGGTTCCGGAGCTTTCTTT; cdr3_aa: CASSQVDRQGGFGSGAFF; v_call: TRBV14; j_call: TRBJ1-1; clone_size: -; d_call: TRBD1
cdr3_nt: TGTGCCAGCAGCGTCACTAGCGGGGGCAACACAGATACGCAGTATTTT; cdr3_aa: CASSVTSGGNTDTQYF; v_call: TRBV9; j_call: TRBJ2-3; clone_size: -; d_call: TRBD2
cdr3_nt: TGTGCCAGTAGTCCGGCTGGGGCCAACGTCCTGACTTTC; cdr3_aa: CASSPAGANVLTF; v_call: TRBV19; j_call: TRBJ2-6; clone_size: -; d_call: -
cdr3_nt: TGTGCCAGCAGCTCCCGGGTAGGACTAGCGGGAAGGAGCACAGATACGCAGTATTTT; cdr3_aa: CASSSRVGLAGRSTDTQYF; v_call: TRBV7-9; j_call: TRBJ2-3; clone_size: few; d_call: TRBD2
cdr3_nt: TGTGCCAGCAGTTTAGACGCCGGGGCTAATGAAAAACTGTTTTTT; cdr3_aa: CASSLDAGANEKLFF; v_call: TRBV7-8; j_call: TRBJ1-4; clone_size: -; d_call: -